The clone carrying this T cell receptor (beta chain) was counted a single time. A much larger clone lies a single base off, so this may be a read error. CDR1 MGHDK and CDR2 SYGVNS come from the germline V gene. This CDR3 region has 12 residues. V lost 4 bases to trimming and J lost 5 bases, with 6 bases between them. This sample is part of a study of Graves' ophthalmopathy and Graves' hyperthyroidism. TCR beta CDR3 regions were amplified from RNA transcripts. Amplification began with first-round RT-PCR using HTBI primers, then second-round multiplex PCR was performed. MiXCR, applied by TCRdb to the multiplex PCR reads, yields one record per CDR3 protein. The table has over a million distinct CDR3 sequences, 35% to 40% seen once.

This receptor was identified in an adult man with Graves' hyperthyroidism. Sequencing was performed on peripheral blood or thyroid tissue (not recorded which). This chain links TRBV25-1 with TRBJ1-5; unclear D gene. CDR3 in amino acids: CASSAADQPQHF. CDR3 DNA: TGTGCCAGCAGTGCTGCCGATCAGCCCCAGCATTTT.